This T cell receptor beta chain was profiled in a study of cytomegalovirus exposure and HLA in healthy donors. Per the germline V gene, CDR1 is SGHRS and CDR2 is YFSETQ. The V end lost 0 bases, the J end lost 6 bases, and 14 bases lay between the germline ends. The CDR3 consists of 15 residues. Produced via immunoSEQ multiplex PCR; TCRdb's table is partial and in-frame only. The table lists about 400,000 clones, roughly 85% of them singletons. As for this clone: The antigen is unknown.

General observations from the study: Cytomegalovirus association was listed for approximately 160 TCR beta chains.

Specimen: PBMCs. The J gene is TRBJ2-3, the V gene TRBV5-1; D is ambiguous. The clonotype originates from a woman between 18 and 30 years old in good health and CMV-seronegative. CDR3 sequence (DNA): TGCGCCAGCAGCTTGGCCCCAGGTTCCAAGGATACGCAGTATTTT. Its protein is CASSLAPGSKDTQYF.